These 18 T cell receptor beta chains originate from one sample sequenced in a study of blood T cell repertoires in COVID-19. Sequenced by immunoSEQ multiplex PCR; TCRdb stores in-frame clones only, minus some. The table shows about 260,000 clones, with around 87% occurring only once. Sequences were obtained from peripheral blood. The receptors were sampled from a woman aged 45-59 years with acute or convalescent COVID-19.

V is TRBV18 and J is TRBJ1-1, with a weak D call TRBD1 (5 bases). The CDR3 covers 15 residues. Trimming took off 0 bases at V and 4 bases at J, with 12 bases between the two ends. CDR1 is KGHSH and CDR2 is LQKENI in the germline V gene. CDR3 nucleotide sequence: TGTGCCAGCTCACCACCGGGGGGTGGGGTCACTGAAGCTTTCTTT. It translates to CASSPPGGGVTEAFF.

The chain carries TRBV7-9 and TRBJ1-3; 7 nucleotides line up with TRBD1. After removal of 3 bases from V and 0 bases from J, the junction contained 8 bases not matched to a gene. Germline CDR1 SEHNR, CDR2 FQNEAQ (reference sequence). This CDR3 is built from 17 residues. CDR3 protein: CASSLTGTDFSGNTIYF. In DNA form, the CDR3 reads TGTGCCAGCAGCTTGACAGGGACGGACTTCTCTGGAAACACCATATATTTT.

This rearrangement joins TRBV9 to TRBJ2-6; no firm D call. The CDR3 has 14 amino acids. Germline V gives CDR1 SGDLS, CDR2 YYNGEE. Trimming took 2 bases from V and 0 from J, leaving 3 bases between them. CDR3 amino acids: CASSVRSGANVLTF. CDR3 DNA sequence: TGTGCCAGCAGCGTCCGCTCTGGGGCCAACGTCCTGACTTTC.

The chain carries TRBV5-1 and TRBJ2-1, with 10 bases identical to TRBD2. This CDR3 is 15 amino acids long. J gave up 6 bases and V 3 bases, and 6 bases lay outside the gene matches. CDR1 is SGHRS and CDR2 is YFSETQ in the germline V gene. CDR3 protein: CASSYLAGVSNEQFF. DNA of the CDR3: TGCGCCAGCAGCTACCTAGCGGGAGTCAGCAATGAGCAGTTCTTC.

V gene TRBV28 combines with J gene TRBJ1-6; D not resolved. Trimming removed 4 bases from V and 0 bases from J, with 13 bases in between. This CDR3 has 17 residues. Germline V gives CDR1 MDHEN, CDR2 SYDVKM. CDR3 sequence: CASSSPAASSYNSPLHF. The CDR3 DNA sequence: TGTGCCAGCAGTTCCCCGGCGGCGAGCTCCTATAATTCACCCCTCCACTTT.

This chain uses TRBV30 with TRBJ2-1, with 7 bases matching TRBD1. The CDR3 spans 14 residues. After removal of 3 bases from V and 2 bases from J, the junction contained 4 bases not matched to a gene. CDR1 GTSNPN and CDR2 SVGIG come from the germline V gene (reference sequence). The CDR3 sequence: CAWRRQGTYNEQFF. DNA of the CDR3: TGTGCCTGGAGACGACAGGGAACCTACAATGAGCAGTTCTTC.

The rearrangement joins TRBV5-1 to TRBJ1-2, with 10 bases lining up with TRBD1. V shed 4 bases, J shed 7 bases, and the junction held 10 bases outside the gene matches. Germline lookup yields CDR1 SGHRS and CDR2 YFSETQ. The CDR3 covers 15 residues. CDR3 sequence: CASSTRGTGETGYTF. The CDR3 DNA reads TGCGCCAGCAGCACCCGCGGGACAGGGGAGACTGGCTACACCTTC.

The V and J genes are TRBV27 and TRBJ1-5, with D uncertain. V shed 3 bases and J shed 3 bases, with 18 bases lying between them. The germline gives CDR1 MNHEY, CDR2 SMNVEV (reference sequence). The CDR3 sequence is 17 residues long. In DNA, the CDR3 is TGTGCCAGCAGTTTGGTTGGAGTCTCAGCCCTCAATCAGCCCCAGCATTTT. Amino acids: CASSLVGVSALNQPQHF.

The chain uses TRBV7-2 and TRBJ2-1; 11 bases are shared with TRBD2. J was trimmed by 10 bases and V by 7 bases; bases with no gene match: 12. CDR1 and CDR2 from the germline V gene are SGHTA and FQGNSA. CDR3 length: 15 amino acids. The CDR3: CASKARLAGYLEQFF. The CDR3 DNA is TGTGCCAGCAAGGCCCGACTAGCGGGGTATTTGGAGCAGTTCTTC.

This chain links TRBV3-1 (or the pseudogene TRBV3-2) with TRBJ2-5; 7 bases are a match to TRBD2. Trimming cost V 4 bases and J 7 bases; bases outside gene matches: 6. Germline lookup yields CDR1 LGHDT and CDR2 YNNKEL (reference sequence). The CDR3 has 13 amino acids. The CDR3 here is CASSRAGDGTQYF. The CDR3 DNA reads TGTGCCAGCAGCCGGGCGGGAGACGGGACCCAGTACTTC.

The chain employs TRBV27 and TRBJ2-7, with TRBD2 as a possible D gene (5 bases). The V end lost 2 bases, the J end lost 0 bases, and 8 bases lay between the germline ends. This CDR3 comprises 14 residues. Per germline, CDR1 MNHEY and CDR2 SMNVEV (reference sequence). The CDR3 bases are TGTGCCAGCAGTTTAAACGGGGACTCCTACGAGCAGTACTTC. Its protein is CASSLNGDSYEQYF.

This chain uses TRBV7-8 with TRBJ2-7; D uncertain. The V gene lost 3 bases and the J gene lost 9 bases, with 15 bases spanning the gap. Germline-derived CDR1 and CDR2 are SGHVS and FQNEAQ. This CDR3 contains 13 residues. The CDR3 sequence: CASSLFEKPRQYF. The CDR3 DNA reads TGTGCCAGCAGCTTGTTCGAAAAGCCTAGGCAGTACTTC. Together with reference TRBV7-8 and TRBJ2-7, the CDR3 gives the full variable domain: GAGVSQSPRYKVAKRGQDVALRCDPISGHVSLFWYQQALGQGPEFLTYFQNEAQLDKSGLPSDRFFAERPEGSVSTLKIQRTQQEDSAVYLCASSLFEKPRQYFGPGTRLTVT.

This clone was observed a few times. The CDR3: CASKGGLAGDEQYF. Written as DNA, the CDR3 is TGTGCCAGCAAAGGGGGGCTAGCGGGAGACGAGCAGTACTTC. The gene calls are TRBV6-5 and TRBJ2-7; 10 bases align to TRBD2. Germline V gene lookup returns CDR1 MNHEY and CDR2 SVGAGI. This CDR3 is built from 14 residues. With V trimmed by 7 bases and J by 5 bases, 8 bases remained unmatched.

The rearrangement links TRBV18 to TRBJ2-5, with a tentative D call TRBD2 (6 bases). This CDR3 has 14 amino acids. V lost 0 bases to trimming and J lost 5 bases, with 10 bases between them. CDR1 is KGHSH and CDR2 is LQKENI in the germline V gene. This CDR3 is CASSPPGTLETQYF. CDR3 DNA sequence: TGTGCCAGCTCACCACCCGGGACTCTGGAGACCCAGTACTTC.

J is TRBJ1-5 and V is TRBV27; maybe TRBD1 (6 bases). The CDR3 has 15 amino acids. V was clipped by 2 bases and J by 7 bases, with 15 bases between them. Germline CDR1 MNHEY, CDR2 SMNVEV (reference sequence). CDR3 in DNA: TGTGCCAGCAGTTTAATCGGGCAGGGGAGCCAGCCCCAGCATTTT. It specifies CASSLIGQGSQPQHF.

This sequence joins TRBV10-1 and TRBJ2-7; TRBD2 is a possible D gene (6 bases). In germline, CDR1 is WNHNN, CDR2 SYGVQD (reference sequence). V was pared by 4 bases and J by 2 bases, with 33 bases between. The CDR3 is 21 residues long. This CDR3 reads CASSVLGSWGEKGLPTYEQYF. CDR3 DNA: TGCGCCAGCAGTGTGCTGGGCAGCTGGGGGGAGAAGGGTTTACCTACCTACGAGCAGTACTTC.

Concerning this clone itself: Additional DNA sequences in this sample encode the identical CDR3. V and J are TRBV19 and TRBJ1-6, with 7 bases aligning to TRBD1. The junction had 0 bases not matched to a gene; V was cut back by 6 bases and J by 7 bases. Germline V gene lookup returns CDR1 LNHDA and CDR2 SQIVND (reference sequence). The length of the CDR3 is 12 residues. CDR3 amino acids: CASRQGNSPLHF. The CDR3 DNA is TGTGCCAGTAGACAGGGGAATTCACCCCTCCACTTT.

The chain recombines TRBV6-5 with TRBJ1-2; D not resolved. CDR3 length: 13 amino acids. The germline V gene encodes CDR1 MNHEY and CDR2 SVGAGI. Trimming pared 8 bases from V and 2 bases from J, leaving 12 bases between. CDR3 bases: TGTGCCAGCCTTTCCGGCGGCAACTATGGCTACACCTTC. Residues: CASLSGGNYGYTF.